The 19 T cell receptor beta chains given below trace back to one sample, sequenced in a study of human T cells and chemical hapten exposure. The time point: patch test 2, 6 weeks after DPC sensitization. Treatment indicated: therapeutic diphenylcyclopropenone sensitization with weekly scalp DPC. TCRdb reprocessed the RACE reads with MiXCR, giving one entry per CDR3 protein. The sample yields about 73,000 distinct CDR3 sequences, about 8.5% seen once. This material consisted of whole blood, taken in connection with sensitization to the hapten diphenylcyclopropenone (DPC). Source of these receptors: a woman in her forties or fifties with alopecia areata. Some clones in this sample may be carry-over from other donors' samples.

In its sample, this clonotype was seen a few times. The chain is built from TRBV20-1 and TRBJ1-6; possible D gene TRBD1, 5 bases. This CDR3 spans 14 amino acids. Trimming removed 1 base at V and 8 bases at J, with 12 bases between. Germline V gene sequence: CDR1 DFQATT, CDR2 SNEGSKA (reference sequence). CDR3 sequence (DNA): TGCAGTGCTAGAGTGACAGTAAGCGATTCACCCCTCCACTTT. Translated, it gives CSARVTVSDSPLHF.

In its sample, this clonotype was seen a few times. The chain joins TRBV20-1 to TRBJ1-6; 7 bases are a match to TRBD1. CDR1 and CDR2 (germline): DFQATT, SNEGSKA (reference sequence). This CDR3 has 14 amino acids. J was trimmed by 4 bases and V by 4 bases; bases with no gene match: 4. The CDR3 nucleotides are TGCAGTGCTACCCAGGGGGTTTATAATTCACCCCTCCACTTT. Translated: CSATQGVYNSPLHF.

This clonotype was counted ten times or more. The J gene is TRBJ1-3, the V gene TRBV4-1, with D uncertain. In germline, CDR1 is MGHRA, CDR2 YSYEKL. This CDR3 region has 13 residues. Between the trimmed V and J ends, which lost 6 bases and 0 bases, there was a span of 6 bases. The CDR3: CASRALSGNTIYF. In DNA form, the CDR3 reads TGCGCCAGCAGGGCCCTCTCTGGAAACACCATATATTTT.

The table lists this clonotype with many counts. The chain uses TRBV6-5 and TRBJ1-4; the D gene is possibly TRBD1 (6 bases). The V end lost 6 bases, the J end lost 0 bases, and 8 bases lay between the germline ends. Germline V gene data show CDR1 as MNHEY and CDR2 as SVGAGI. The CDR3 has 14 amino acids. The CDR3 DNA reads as TGTGCCAGCAGACAGGGATCAACTAATGAAAAACTGTTTTTT. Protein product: CASRQGSTNEKLFF.

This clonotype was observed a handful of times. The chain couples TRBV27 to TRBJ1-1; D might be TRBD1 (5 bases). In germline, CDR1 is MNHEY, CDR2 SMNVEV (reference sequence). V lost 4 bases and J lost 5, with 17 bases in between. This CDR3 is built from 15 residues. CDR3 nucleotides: TGTGCCAGCAGTTGGGGGACCGGGCGGGGGACTGAAGCTTTCTTT. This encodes CASSWGTGRGTEAFF.

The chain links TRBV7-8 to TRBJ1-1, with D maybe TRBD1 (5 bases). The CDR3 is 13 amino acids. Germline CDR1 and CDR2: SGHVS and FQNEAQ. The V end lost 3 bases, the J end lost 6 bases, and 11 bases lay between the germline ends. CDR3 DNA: TGTGCCAGCAGCTTCTCTAAAGGGGCTGAAGCTTTCTTT. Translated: CASSFSKGAEAFF. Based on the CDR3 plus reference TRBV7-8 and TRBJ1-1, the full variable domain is GAGVSQSPRYKVAKRGQDVALRCDPISGHVSLFWYQQALGQGPEFLTYFQNEAQLDKSGLPSDRFFAERPEGSVSTLKIQRTQQEDSAVYLCASSFSKGAEAFFGQGTRLTVV.

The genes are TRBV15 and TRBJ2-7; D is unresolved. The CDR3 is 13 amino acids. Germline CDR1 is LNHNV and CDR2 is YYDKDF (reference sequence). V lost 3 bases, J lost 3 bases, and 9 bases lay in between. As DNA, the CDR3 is TGTGCCACCAGCAGTCAGGCGGACTACGAGCAGTACTTC. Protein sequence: CATSSQADYEQYF.

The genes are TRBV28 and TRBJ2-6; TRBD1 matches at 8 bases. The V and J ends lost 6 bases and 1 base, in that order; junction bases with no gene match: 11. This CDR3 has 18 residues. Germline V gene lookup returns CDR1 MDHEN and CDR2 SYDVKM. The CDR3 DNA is TGTGCCAGCAGCTCAGACAGGGGCGAACCATCTGGGGCCAACGTCCTGACTTTC. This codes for CASSSDRGEPSGANVLTF.

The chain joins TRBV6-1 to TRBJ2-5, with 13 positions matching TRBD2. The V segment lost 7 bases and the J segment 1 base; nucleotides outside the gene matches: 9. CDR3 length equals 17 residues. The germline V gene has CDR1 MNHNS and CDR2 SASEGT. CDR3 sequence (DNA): TGTGCCAGCAAGGGTGGGACTAGCGGGGAGTTCCAAGAGACCCAGTACTTC. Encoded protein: CASKGGTSGEFQETQYF.

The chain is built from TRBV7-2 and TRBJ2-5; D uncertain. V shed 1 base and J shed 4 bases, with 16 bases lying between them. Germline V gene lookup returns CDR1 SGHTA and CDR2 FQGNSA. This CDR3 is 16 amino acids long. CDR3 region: CASSLGETAITETQYF. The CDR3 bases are TGTGCCAGCAGCTTAGGAGAAACAGCGATCACAGAGACCCAGTACTTC.

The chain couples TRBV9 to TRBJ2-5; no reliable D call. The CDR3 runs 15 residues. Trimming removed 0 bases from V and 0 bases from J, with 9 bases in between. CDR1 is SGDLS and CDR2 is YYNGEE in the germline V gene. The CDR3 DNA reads TGTGCCAGCAGCGTAGCTTTAAGGGACCAAGAGACCCAGTACTTC. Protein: CASSVALRDQETQYF.

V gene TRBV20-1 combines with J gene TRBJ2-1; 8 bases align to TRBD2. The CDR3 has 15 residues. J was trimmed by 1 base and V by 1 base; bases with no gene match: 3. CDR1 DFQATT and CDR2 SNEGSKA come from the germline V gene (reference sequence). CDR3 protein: CSARGPSGSYNEQFF. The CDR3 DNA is TGCAGTGCTAGAGGCCCTAGCGGGTCCTACAATGAGCAGTTCTTC.

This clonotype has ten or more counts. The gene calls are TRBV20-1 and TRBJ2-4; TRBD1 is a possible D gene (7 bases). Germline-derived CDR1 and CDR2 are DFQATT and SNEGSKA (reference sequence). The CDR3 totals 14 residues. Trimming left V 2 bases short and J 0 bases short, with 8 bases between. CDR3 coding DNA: TGCAGTGCTAGACAGGGGGGAGCCAAAAACATTCAGTACTTC. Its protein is CSARQGGAKNIQYF.

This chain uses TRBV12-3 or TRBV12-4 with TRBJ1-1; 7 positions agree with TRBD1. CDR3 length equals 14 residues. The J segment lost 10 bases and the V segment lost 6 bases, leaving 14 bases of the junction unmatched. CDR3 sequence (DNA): TGTGCCAGCAGGGAACCGGGACAGCTCATCCCAGCTTTCTTT. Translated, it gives CASREPGQLIPAFF.

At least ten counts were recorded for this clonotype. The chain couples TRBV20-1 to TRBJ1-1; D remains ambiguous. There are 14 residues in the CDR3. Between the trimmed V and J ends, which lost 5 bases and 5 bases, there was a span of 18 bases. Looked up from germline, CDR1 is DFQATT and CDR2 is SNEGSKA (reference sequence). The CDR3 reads CSAHRRGSRTEAFF. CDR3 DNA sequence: TGCAGTGCTCACAGACGGGGATCGAGGACTGAAGCTTTCTTT.

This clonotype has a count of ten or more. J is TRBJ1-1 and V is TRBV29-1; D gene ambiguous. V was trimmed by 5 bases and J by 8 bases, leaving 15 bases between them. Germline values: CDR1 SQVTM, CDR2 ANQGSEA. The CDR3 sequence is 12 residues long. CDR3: CSVKRSGQEAFF. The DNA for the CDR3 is TGCAGCGTTAAAAGGTCGGGTCAGGAAGCTTTCTTT.

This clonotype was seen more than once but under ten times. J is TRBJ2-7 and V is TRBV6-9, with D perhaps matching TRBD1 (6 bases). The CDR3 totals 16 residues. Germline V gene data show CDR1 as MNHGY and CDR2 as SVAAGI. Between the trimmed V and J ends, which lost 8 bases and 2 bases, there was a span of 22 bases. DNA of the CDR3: TGTGCCAGCCGTTGCACTCCAGGGGATCGGCCCTACGAGCAGTACTTC. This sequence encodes CASRCTPGDRPYEQYF.

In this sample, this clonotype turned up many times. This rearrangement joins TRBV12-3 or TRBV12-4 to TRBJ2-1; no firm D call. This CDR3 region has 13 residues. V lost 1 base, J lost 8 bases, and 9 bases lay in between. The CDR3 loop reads CASSLVSTHEQFF. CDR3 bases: TGTGCCAGCAGTTTAGTCAGCACCCATGAGCAGTTCTTC.

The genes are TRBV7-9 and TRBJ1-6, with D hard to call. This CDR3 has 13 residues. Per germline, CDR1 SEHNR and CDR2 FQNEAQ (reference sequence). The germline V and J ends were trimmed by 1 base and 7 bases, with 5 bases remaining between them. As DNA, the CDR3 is TGTGCCAGCAGCTTAGATGGAAATTCACCCCTCCACTTT. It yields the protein CASSLDGNSPLHF.